This T cell receptor beta chain was recovered during a study of T-cell reconstitution after alpha-beta-depleted transplantation in children (dated by TCRdb to between 2015 and 2016). The study in broad terms: Using TCR repertoire profiling, the study quantitatively followed how T-cell immune reconstitution unfolded in children after TCRalphabeta/CD19-depleted allogeneic hematopoietic cell transplantation.

The treatment or condition label of this sample denotes: allogeneic hematopoietic cell transplantation with graft depleted of TCRalphabeta T cells and CD19 B cells. Transplant recipients were children who received TCRalphabeta/CD19-depleted allogeneic hematopoietic cell grafts. Libraries were built with PCR. Sequencing was performed on an Illumina HiSeq 2500. To normalize quantification of the TCRbeta repertoire, the TCR libraries were built with molecular barcoding that relied on unique molecular identifiers. In TCRdb, the public reads were trimmed at Q25 with fastp and aligned with MiXCR, with productive beta chains retained. Here each entry gathers all rows of one CDR3 protein and keeps the most common genes and DNA. The sample table records 250,000 to 300,000 distinct CDR3 sequences; over 9.5% of these occur just once. Jointly, the top ten make up roughly 7% of the sample. V is clipped by 8 bases and J by 0 bases, and the sequence between their germline boundaries is 13 bases long. From its cysteine to its phenylalanine, the CDR3 spans 15 amino acids. The read is trimmed to its CDR3 DNA, 45 bases read in frame from base 1. CDR1 SNHLY and CDR2 FYNNEI are derived from the germline V gene.

This clonotype was counted many times. Its antigen is unknown. No quality values exist for individual bases; no much larger clone is one base distant. The paper's findings and limits, for the study overall: Hyperexpanded clone frequencies declined over subsequent months; after one year, T-cell counts and TCRbeta diversity were mostly attributed to newly produced T cells. The apparently early alphabetaT-cell count recovery about two months after transplant was reportedly dependent on only several hundred rapidly expanded clones derived from non-depleted graft cells. The high TCRbeta diversity at day 60 in some patients was ascribed to recipient T cells and intrathymic progenitors that had survived conditioning.

Material: PBMCs, obtained before TCRalphabeta/CD19-depleted stem cell transplant. This sequence uses TRBV2 and TRBJ2-2, with the D segment possibly TRBD1 or TRBD2, each aligning over 5 bases. The receptor's source is a boy less than two years old with acute myeloid leukemia, due to receive a stem cell transplant. In nucleotides, the sequence is TGTGCCAGCCCCCGGGACCCTGCGAACACCGGGGAGCTGTTTTTT. This yields the protein CASPRDPANTGELFF.